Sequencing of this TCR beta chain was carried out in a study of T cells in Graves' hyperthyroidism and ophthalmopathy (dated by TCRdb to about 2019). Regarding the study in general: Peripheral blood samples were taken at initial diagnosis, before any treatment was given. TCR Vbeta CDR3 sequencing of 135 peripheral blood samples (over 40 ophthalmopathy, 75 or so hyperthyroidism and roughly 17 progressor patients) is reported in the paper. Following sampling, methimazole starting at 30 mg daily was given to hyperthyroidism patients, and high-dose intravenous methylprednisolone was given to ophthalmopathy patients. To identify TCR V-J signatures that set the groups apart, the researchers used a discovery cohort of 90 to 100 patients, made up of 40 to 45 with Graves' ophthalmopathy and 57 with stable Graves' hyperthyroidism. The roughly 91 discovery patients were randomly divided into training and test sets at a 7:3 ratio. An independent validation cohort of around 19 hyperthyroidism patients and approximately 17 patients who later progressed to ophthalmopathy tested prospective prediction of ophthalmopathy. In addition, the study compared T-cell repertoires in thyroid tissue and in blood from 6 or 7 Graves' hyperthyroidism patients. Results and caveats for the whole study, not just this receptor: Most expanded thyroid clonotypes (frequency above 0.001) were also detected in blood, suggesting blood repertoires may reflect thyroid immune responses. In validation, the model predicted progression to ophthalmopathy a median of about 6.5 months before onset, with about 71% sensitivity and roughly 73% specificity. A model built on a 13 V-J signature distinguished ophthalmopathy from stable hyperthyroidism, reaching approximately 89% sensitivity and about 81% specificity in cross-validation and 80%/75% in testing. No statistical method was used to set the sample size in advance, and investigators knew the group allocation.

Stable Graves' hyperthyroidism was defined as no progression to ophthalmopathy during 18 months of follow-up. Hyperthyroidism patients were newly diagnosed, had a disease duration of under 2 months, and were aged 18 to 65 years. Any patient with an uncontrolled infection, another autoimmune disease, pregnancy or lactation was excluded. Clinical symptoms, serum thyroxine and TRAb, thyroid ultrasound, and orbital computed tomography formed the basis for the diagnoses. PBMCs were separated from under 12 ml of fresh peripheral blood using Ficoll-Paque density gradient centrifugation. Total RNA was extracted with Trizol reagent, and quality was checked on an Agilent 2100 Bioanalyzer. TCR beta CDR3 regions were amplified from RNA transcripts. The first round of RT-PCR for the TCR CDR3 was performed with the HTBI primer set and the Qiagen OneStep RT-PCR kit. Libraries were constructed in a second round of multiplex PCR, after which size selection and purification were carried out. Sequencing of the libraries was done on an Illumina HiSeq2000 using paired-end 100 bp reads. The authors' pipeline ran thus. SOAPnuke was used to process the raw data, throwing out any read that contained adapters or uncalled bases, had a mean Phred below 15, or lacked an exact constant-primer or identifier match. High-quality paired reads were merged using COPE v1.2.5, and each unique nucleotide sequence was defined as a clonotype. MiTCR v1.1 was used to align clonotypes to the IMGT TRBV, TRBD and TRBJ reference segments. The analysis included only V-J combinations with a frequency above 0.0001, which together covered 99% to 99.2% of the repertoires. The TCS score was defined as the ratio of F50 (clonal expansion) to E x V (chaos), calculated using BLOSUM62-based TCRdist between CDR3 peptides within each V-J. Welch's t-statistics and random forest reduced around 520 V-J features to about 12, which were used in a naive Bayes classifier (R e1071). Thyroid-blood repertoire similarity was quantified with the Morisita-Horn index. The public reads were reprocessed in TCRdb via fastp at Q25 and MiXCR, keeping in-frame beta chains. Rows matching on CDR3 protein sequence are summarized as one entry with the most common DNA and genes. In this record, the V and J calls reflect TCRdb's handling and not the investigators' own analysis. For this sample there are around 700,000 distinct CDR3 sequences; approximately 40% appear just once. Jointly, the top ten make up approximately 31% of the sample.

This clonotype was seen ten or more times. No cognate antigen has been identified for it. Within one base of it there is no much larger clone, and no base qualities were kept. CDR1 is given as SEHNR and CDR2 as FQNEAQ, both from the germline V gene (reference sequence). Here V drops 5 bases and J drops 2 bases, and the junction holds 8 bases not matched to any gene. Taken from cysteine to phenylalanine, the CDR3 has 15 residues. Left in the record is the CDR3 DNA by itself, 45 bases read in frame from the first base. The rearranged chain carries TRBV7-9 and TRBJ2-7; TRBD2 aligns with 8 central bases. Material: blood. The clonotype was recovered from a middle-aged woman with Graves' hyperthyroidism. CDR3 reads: CASSPGGLGAYEQYF. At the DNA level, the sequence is TGTGCCAGCAGCCCCGGGGGACTAGGGGCCTACGAGCAGTACTTC.